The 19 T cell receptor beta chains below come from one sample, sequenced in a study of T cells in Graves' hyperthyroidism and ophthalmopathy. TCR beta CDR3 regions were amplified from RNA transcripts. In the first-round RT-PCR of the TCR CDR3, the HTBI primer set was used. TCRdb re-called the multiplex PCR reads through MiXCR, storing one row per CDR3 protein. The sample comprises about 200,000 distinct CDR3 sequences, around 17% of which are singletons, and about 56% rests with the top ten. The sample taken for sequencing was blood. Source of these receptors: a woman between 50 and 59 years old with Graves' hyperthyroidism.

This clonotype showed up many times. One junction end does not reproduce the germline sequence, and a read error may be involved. The DNA for the CDR3 is TGTGCCAGCAGCGAAGATCATAGCGGCTACACCTTC. Translated: CASSEDHSGYTF. The V gene is TRBV2, the J gene TRBJ1-2; D gene uncertain. The CDR3 has 12 amino acids. Per the germline V gene, CDR1 is SNHLY and CDR2 is FYNNEI.

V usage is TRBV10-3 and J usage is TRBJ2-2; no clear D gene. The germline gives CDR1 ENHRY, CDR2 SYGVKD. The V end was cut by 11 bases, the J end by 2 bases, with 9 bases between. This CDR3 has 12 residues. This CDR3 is CASSGNTGELFF. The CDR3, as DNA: TGTGCCTCCTCCGGAAACACCGGGGAGCTGTTTTTT.

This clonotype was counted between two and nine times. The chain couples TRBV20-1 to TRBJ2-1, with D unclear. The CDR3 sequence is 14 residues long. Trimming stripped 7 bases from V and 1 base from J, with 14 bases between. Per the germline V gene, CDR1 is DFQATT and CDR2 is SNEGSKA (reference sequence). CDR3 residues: CSVKASLSYNEQFF. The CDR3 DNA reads TGCAGTGTAAAGGCGAGCTTATCCTACAATGAGCAGTTCTTC.

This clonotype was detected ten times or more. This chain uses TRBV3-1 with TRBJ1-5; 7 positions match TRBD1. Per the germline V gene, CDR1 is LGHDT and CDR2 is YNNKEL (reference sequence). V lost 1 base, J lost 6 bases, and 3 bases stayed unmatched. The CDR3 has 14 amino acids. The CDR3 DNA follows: TGTGCCAGCAGCCAAGGCAGGGGGTTTCAGCCCCAGCATTTT. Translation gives CASSQGRGFQPQHF.

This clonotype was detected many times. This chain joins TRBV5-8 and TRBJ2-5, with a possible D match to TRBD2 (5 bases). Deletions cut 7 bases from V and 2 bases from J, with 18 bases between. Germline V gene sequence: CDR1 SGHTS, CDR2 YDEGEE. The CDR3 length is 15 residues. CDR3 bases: TGTGCCAGCTCCATTCCTTCGACGGGACAAGAGACCCAGTACTTC. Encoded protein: CASSIPSTGQETQYF.

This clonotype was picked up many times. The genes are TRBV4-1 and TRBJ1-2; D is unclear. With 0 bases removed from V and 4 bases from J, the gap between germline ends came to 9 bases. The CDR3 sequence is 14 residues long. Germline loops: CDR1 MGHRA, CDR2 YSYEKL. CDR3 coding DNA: TGCGCCAGCAGCCAAGATTTGGCAGTCTATGGCTACACCTTC. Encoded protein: CASSQDLAVYGYTF.

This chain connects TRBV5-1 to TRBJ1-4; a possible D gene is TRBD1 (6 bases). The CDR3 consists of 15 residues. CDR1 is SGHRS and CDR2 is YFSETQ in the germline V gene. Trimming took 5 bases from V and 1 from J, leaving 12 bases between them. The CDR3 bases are TGCGCCAGCAGACCCGGAGGGGGAACTAATGAAAAACTGTTTTTT. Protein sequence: CASRPGGGTNEKLFF.

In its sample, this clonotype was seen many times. For the CDR3, the DNA is TGTGCCTGGAGGAAGCGGGAGGTAACGGTGGAGACCCAGTACTTC. Protein sequence: CAWRKREVTVETQYF. The rearrangement uses TRBV30 and TRBJ2-5, with TRBD2 identical over 9 bases. CDR3 length: 15 amino acids. J gave up 5 bases and V 3 bases, and 10 bases lay outside the gene matches. Germline loops: CDR1 GTSNPN, CDR2 SVGIG (reference sequence).

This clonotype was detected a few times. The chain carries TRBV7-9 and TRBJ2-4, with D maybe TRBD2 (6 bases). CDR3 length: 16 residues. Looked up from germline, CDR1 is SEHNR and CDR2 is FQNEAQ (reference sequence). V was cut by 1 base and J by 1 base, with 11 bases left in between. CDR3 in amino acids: CASSLVLGLAKNIQYF. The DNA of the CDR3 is TGTGCCAGCAGCTTAGTGTTGGGACTCGCCAAAAACATTCAGTACTTC.

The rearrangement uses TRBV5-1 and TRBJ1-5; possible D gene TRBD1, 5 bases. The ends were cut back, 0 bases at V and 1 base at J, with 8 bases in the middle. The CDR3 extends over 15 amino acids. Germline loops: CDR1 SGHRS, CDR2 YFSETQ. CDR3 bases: TGCGCCAGCAGCTTGGTGGGGGACAGCAATCAGCCCCAGCATTTT. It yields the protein CASSLVGDSNQPQHF.

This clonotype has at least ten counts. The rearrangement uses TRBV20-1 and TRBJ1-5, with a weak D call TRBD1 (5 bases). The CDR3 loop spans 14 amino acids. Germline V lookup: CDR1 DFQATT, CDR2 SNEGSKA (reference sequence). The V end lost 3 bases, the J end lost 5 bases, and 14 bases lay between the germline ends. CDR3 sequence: CSASWGDFYQPQHF. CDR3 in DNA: TGCAGTGCTAGTTGGGGGGATTTTTATCAGCCCCAGCATTTT.

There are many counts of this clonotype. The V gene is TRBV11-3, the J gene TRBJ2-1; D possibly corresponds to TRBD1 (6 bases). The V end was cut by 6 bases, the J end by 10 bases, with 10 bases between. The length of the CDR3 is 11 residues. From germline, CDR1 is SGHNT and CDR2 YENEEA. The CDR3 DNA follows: TGTGCCAGCAGGGGAACAGGGGAGCAGTTCTTC. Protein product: CASRGTGEQFF.

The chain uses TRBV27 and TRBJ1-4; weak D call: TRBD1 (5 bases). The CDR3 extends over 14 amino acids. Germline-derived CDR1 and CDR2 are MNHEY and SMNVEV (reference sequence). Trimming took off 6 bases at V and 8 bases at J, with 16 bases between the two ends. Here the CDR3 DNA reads TGTGCCAGCAGGGGGGGGTTCGTAGGGGAAAAACTGTTTTTT. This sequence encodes CASRGGFVGEKLFF.

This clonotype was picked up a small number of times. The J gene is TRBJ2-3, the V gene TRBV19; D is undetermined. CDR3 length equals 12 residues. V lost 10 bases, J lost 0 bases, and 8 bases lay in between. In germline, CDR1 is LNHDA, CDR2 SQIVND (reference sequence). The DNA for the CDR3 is TGTGCCATCAAGACCAGCACAGATACGCAGTATTTT. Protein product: CAIKTSTDTQYF.

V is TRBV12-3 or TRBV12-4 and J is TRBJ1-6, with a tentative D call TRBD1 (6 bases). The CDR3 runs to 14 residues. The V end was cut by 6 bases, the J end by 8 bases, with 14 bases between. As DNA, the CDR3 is TGTGCCAGCAGACAACAGGGCTGGGATTCACCCCTCCACTTT. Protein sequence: CASRQQGWDSPLHF.

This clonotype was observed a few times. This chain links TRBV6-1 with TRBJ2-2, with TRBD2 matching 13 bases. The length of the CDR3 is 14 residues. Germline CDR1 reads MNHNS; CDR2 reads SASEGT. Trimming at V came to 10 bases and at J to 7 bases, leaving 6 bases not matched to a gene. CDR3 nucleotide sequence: TGTGCCACCGGGACTAGCGGGGCGGGCGGGGAGCTGTTTTTT. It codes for CATGTSGAGGELFF.

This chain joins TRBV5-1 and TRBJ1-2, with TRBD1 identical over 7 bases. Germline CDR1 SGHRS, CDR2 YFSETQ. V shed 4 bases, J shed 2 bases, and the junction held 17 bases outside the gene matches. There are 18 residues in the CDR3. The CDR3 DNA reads TGCGCCAGCAGCCGCCCCCGGGTTCCGGGACAGATCAACTATGGCTACACCTTC. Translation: CASSRPRVPGQINYGYTF.

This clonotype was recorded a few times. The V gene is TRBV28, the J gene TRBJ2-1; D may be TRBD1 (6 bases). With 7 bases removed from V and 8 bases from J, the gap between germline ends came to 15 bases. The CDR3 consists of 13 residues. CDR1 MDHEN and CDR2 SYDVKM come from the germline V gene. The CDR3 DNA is TGTGCCAGCAACCTTAATGCAGGGGATGAGCAGTTCTTC. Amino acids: CASNLNAGDEQFF.

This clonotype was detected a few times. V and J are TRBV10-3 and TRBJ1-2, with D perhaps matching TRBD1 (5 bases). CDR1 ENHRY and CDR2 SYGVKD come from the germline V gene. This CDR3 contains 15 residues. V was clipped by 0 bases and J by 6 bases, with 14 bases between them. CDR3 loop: CAISESPRDSNGYTF. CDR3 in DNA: TGTGCCATCAGTGAGTCTCCCAGGGATTCTAATGGCTACACCTTC.